This T cell receptor (beta chain) was recovered during a study of blood T cell repertoires in COVID-19. Study-wide background: Acute and convalescent COVID-19 specimens originated in the United States, Italy and Spain. T cells, B-cell-depleted T cells, or PBMCs provided the cDNA or gDNA that served as material.

Under the authors' procedure: It was from reference gene primer amplification that nucleated cell counts were estimated. Repertoires were generated with immunoSEQ multiplex PCR, while TCRdb's copy carries only in-frame clones and drops some. V and J calls and clone size are given by that table; D and trimming were obtained from the DNA. The table has roughly 100,000 clones, roughly 90% seen once. V lost 4 bases and J lost 4, with 11 bases in between. CDR1 MDHEN and CDR2 SYDVKM come from the germline V gene. The CDR3 has 13 amino acids. This chain links TRBV28 with TRBJ2-7; D unresolved. Material: peripheral blood. The receptor was derived from a woman of 80 years or more in a cohort sampled during active COVID-19. In DNA, the CDR3 is TGTGCCAGCAGTTCCCCAGATACGTACGAGCAGTACTTC. It is translated as CASSSPDTYEQYF.